Each of the 29 T cell receptor beta chains below was sequenced from the same sample in a study of T-cell reconstitution after alpha-beta-depleted transplantation in children. TCRbeta library preparation incorporated unique molecular identifiers. Each CDR3 protein gets one entry after TCRdb re-called the PCR reads with MiXCR. The sample has some 350,000 distinct CDR3 sequences; 16% are singletons. The specimen was PBMCs, mostly from graft donor cells, collected 360 days after TCRalphabeta/CD19-depleted stem cell transplant. The receptors derive from a male patient between 2 and 9 years old who had a stem cell transplant for acute lymphoblastic leukemia, so the T cells may come from the graft donor.

This clonotype was counted only a few times. The V gene is TRBV12-3 or TRBV12-4, the J gene TRBJ2-1; D might be TRBD1 or TRBD2, each matching 6 bases. The V end lost 4 bases, the J end lost 9 bases, and 13 bases lay between the germline ends. The CDR3 has 13 residues. This chain's CDR3 is CASSSSWGAEQFF. CDR3 nucleotides: TGTGCCAGCAGTTCTAGCTGGGGGGCTGAGCAGTTCTTC.

The count of this clonotype is one. A read error is likely, as this CDR3 ends without the conserved phenylalanine or tryptophan. This rearrangement joins TRBV5-1 to TRBJ1-6; D uncertain. In germline, CDR1 is SGHRS, CDR2 YFSETQ. V was pared by 4 bases and J by 7 bases, with 18 bases between. CDR3 size: 16 residues. CDR3 DNA: TGCGCCAGCAGCCCAGAATTGGGGAGGGTCAATTCACCCCTCCACGTT. Translating it yields CASSPELGRVNSPLHV.

Only a few counts were recorded for this clonotype. The chain couples TRBV12-3 or TRBV12-4 to TRBJ2-7; TRBD2 aligns across 7 bases. The CDR3 is 14 residues long. The V gene end was trimmed by 2 bases and the J gene end by 7 bases; junction bases not matched to a gene: 8. The CDR3 protein is CASSLLTPGGEQYF. The CDR3 DNA reads TGTGCCAGCAGTTTATTGACTCCCGGGGGGGAGCAGTACTTC.

CDR3 sequence reads: CASSYSSWGSYGYTF. CDR3 nucleotides: TGTGCCAGCAGTTACTCGAGTTGGGGATCCTATGGCTACACCTTC. J is TRBJ1-2 and V is TRBV6-5, with D unresolved. The V gene lost 0 bases and the J gene lost 4 bases, with 12 bases spanning the gap. CDR3 length equals 15 residues. CDR1 and CDR2 from the germline V gene are MNHEY and SVGAGI.

The CDR3 loop is CASSQDLLTSTGELFF. CDR3 nucleotides: TGTGCCAGCAGCCAAGATCTTCTGACTTCCACCGGGGAGCTGTTTTTT. The rearrangement links TRBV3-1 to TRBJ2-2, with no clear D. The germline V gene has CDR1 LGHDT and CDR2 YNNKEL (reference sequence). Deletions cut 0 bases from V and 4 bases from J, with 12 bases between. This CDR3 is 16 amino acids long.

The chain is built from TRBV7-9 and TRBJ2-1, with TRBD2 matching 10 bases. Trimming took 5 bases from V and 3 from J; bases not matched to a gene: 10. The CDR3 runs to 17 residues. Germline CDR1 is SEHNR and CDR2 is FQNEAQ (reference sequence). The CDR3 region is CASSTSLTSGFYNEQFF. The CDR3 DNA follows: TGTGCCAGCAGCACCAGCTTGACTAGCGGGTTCTACAATGAGCAGTTCTTC.

This clonotype was observed many times. The rearrangement links TRBV28 to TRBJ2-2, with a weak D call TRBD2 (6 bases). V lost 8 bases, J lost 0 bases, and 25 bases lay in between. The CDR3 contains 19 residues. The germline V gene encodes CDR1 MDHEN and CDR2 SYDVKM. CDR3 DNA sequence: TGTGCCAGCCACCCCTCTGGTCGGGGCGGGACCGCGAACACCGGGGAGCTGTTTTTT. It yields the protein CASHPSGRGGTANTGELFF.

This clonotype was seen only a few times. This rearrangement joins TRBV5-1 to TRBJ2-1, with 11 bases identical to TRBD2. The CDR3 covers 14 residues. J gave up 9 bases and V 1 base, and 3 bases lay outside the gene matches. Germline V lookup: CDR1 SGHRS, CDR2 YFSETQ. The CDR3 protein is CASSLPSGGLEQFF. The CDR3 DNA is TGCGCCAGCAGCTTGCCTAGCGGGGGGCTTGAGCAGTTCTTC.

The chain employs TRBV6-5 and TRBJ2-1, with TRBD2 as a possible D gene (5 bases). Trimming removed 2 bases at V and 1 base at J, with 9 bases between. The CDR3 extends over 15 amino acids. The germline CDR1 and CDR2 sequences are MNHEY and SVGAGI. The CDR3 bases are TGTGCCAGCAGTTACGGGAGTTTTTCCTACAATGAGCAGTTCTTC. This codes for CASSYGSFSYNEQFF.

Many counts were recorded for this clonotype. This chain joins TRBV2 and TRBJ2-7; 9 nucleotides match TRBD1. CDR1 and CDR2 (germline): SNHLY, FYNNEI. Trimming cost V 4 bases and J 0 bases; bases outside gene matches: 13. This CDR3 has 18 residues. The CDR3 DNA sequence: TGTGCCAGCAGTGGAGATATGCCACAGGGGGCAACCTCCTACGAGCAGTACTTC. Translated, it gives CASSGDMPQGATSYEQYF.

This clonotype appeared many times. V is TRBV5-1 and J is TRBJ2-5; 13 nucleotides agree with TRBD2. In germline, CDR1 is SGHRS, CDR2 YFSETQ. The ends lost 4 bases at V and 5 bases at J; junction bases unmatched: 11. The CDR3 sequence is 17 residues long. The CDR3 sequence: CASSNDPWTSGSETQYF. The CDR3 DNA is TGCGCCAGCAGCAATGATCCCTGGACTAGCGGGAGTGAGACCCAGTACTTC.

V is TRBV7-2 and J is TRBJ2-5, with 7 bases fitting TRBD2. From germline, CDR1 is SGHTA and CDR2 FQGNSA. Trimming removed 4 bases from V and 5 bases from J; junction bases left unmatched: 4. This CDR3 is 13 amino acids long. The CDR3 sequence is CASSWTSGETQYF. DNA of the CDR3: TGTGCCAGCAGCTGGACTAGTGGGGAGACCCAGTACTTC.

At least ten counts were recorded for this clonotype. J is TRBJ2-2 and V is TRBV5-1; tentatively, D is TRBD1 (6 bases). The CDR3 covers 16 residues. The germline V and J ends were trimmed by 6 bases and 0 bases, with 15 bases remaining between them. Germline V gene sequence: CDR1 SGHRS, CDR2 YFSETQ. The CDR3 sequence is CASMSHRTANTGELFF. Written as DNA, the CDR3 is TGCGCCAGCATGAGCCATCGGACAGCGAACACCGGGGAGCTGTTTTTT.

The sample holds a few counts of this clonotype. This chain links TRBV28 with TRBJ2-5; D could derive from TRBD1 or TRBD2 (5 bases each). CDR1 and CDR2 (germline): MDHEN, SYDVKM. V lost 6 bases, J lost 1 base, and 15 bases lay in between. This CDR3 region has 15 residues. The CDR3 loop reads CASRSPTGTQETQYF. The CDR3 DNA reads as TGTGCCAGCAGATCCCCTACCGGGACCCAAGAGACCCAGTACTTC.

This clonotype was seen at least ten times. The rearrangement links TRBV27 to TRBJ2-2, with D tentatively TRBD2 (6 bases). The germline gives CDR1 MNHEY, CDR2 SMNVEV (reference sequence). The V gene lost 6 bases and the J gene lost 1 base, with 15 bases spanning the gap. The CDR3 loop spans 16 amino acids. CDR3 protein: CASRAGGVRNTGELFF. DNA of the CDR3: TGTGCCAGCAGAGCGGGCGGAGTAAGGAACACCGGGGAGCTGTTTTTT.

The V gene is TRBV29-1, the J gene TRBJ2-7, with D maybe TRBD1 (6 bases). This CDR3 contains 13 residues. Germline values: CDR1 SQVTM, CDR2 ANQGSEA. Trimming removed 1 base at V and 3 bases at J, with 10 bases between. The CDR3 here is CSVEAQGGYEQYF. CDR3 DNA sequence: TGCAGCGTTGAAGCACAGGGCGGCTACGAGCAGTACTTC.

This clonotype came up many times. V gene TRBV10-3 combines with J gene TRBJ2-2; D tentatively reads TRBD1 or TRBD2 (6 bases each). The CDR3 totals 15 residues. Germline V gene data show CDR1 as ENHRY and CDR2 as SYGVKD. V was trimmed by 2 bases and J by 1 base, leaving 8 bases between them. The CDR3 is CAISEAGQNTGELFF. In DNA, the CDR3 is TGTGCCATCAGTGAGGCGGGACAGAACACCGGGGAGCTGTTTTTT.

Ten or more counts support this clonotype. J is TRBJ2-3 and V is TRBV20-1; a possible D gene is TRBD2 (5 bases). Germline loops: CDR1 DFQATT, CDR2 SNEGSKA (reference sequence). Trimming cost V 8 bases and J 0 bases, with 12 bases left between them. The CDR3 loop spans 13 amino acids. The CDR3 DNA sequence: TGCAGTACGGAGGCAACTAGCACAGATACGCAGTATTTT. Translated: CSTEATSTDTQYF.

The chain combines TRBV24-1 with TRBJ2-1; D possibly corresponds to TRBD2 (6 bases). The length of the CDR3 is 12 residues. V was clipped by 1 base and J by 12 bases, with 9 bases between them. Germline CDR1 reads KGHDR; CDR2 reads SFDVKD. The CDR3 is CATSDFMGGQFF. The CDR3 DNA reads TGTGCCACCAGTGATTTTATGGGGGGGCAGTTCTTC.

The genes are TRBV5-1 and TRBJ2-1, with D perhaps TRBD1 (6 bases). The CDR3 runs to 12 residues. The V end was cut by 0 bases, the J end by 8 bases, with 6 bases between. CDR1 and CDR2 (germline): SGHRS, YFSETQ. DNA of the CDR3: TGCGCCAGCAGCTTGGGGGGGCATGAGCAGTTCTTC. This translates into CASSLGGHEQFF.

This clonotype was seen many times. The chain employs TRBV10-3 and TRBJ2-1, with 15 bases identical to TRBD2. The CDR3 consists of 19 residues. V dropped 5 bases and J dropped 0; count of bases not matched to a gene: 8. From germline, CDR1 is ENHRY and CDR2 SYGVKD. The CDR3 DNA reads as TGTGCCATCAGTTTCACCGGGACTAGCGGGGGGAACTCCTACAATGAGCAGTTCTTC. Amino acids: CAISFTGTSGGNSYNEQFF.

This clonotype was counted a few times. The genes are TRBV30 and TRBJ1-4, with D unclear. The CDR3 is made up of 16 amino acids. V was trimmed by 0 bases and J by 8 bases, leaving 19 bases between them. Germline V gene data show CDR1 as GTSNPN and CDR2 as SVGIG (reference sequence). CDR3 in amino acids: CAWSVYFGDIGEKLFF. CDR3 nucleotide sequence: TGTGCCTGGAGTGTATATTTCGGCGACATTGGGGAAAAACTGTTTTTT.

This clonotype was recorded a few times. The chain has TRBV20-1 and TRBJ1-1; TRBD1 agrees at 7 bases. J gave up 1 base and V 6 bases, and 5 bases lay outside the gene matches. From germline, CDR1 is DFQATT and CDR2 SNEGSKA (reference sequence). The CDR3 spans 13 residues. As DNA, the CDR3 is TGCAGTGCGGATAACAGGGGGAACACTGAAGCTTTCTTT. Translated: CSADNRGNTEAFF.

This clonotype has just a few counts. The gene calls are TRBV9 and TRBJ2-5; possibly TRBD1 or TRBD2 for D (5 bases each). V was shortened by 2 bases and J by 5 bases, with 13 bases between the two germline ends. The V gene's germline CDR1 is SGDLS and CDR2 YYNGEE. This CDR3 has 14 amino acids. The chain's CDR3 is CASSVWGSGETQYF. In DNA form, the CDR3 reads TGTGCCAGCAGCGTGTGGGGGTCGGGGGAGACCCAGTACTTC.

This chain connects TRBV6-5 to TRBJ1-1; no firm D call. Germline V gene sequence: CDR1 MNHEY, CDR2 SVGAGI. Between the trimmed V and J ends, which lost 2 bases and 0 bases, there was a span of 10 bases. The CDR3 totals 15 residues. The CDR3 DNA sequence: TGTGCCAGCAGTTACGGTCAGACCTTGAACACTGAAGCTTTCTTT. It is translated as CASSYGQTLNTEAFF.

The rearrangement links TRBV6-5 to TRBJ2-1; D perhaps matches TRBD2 (6 bases). Germline V gene data show CDR1 as MNHEY and CDR2 as SVGAGI. This CDR3 region has 16 residues. V lost 4 bases to trimming and J lost 1 base, with 14 bases between them. Here the CDR3 DNA reads TGTGCCAGCAGTTGGGTACGGGACTGGTCCTACAATGAGCAGTTCTTC. Translation gives CASSWVRDWSYNEQFF.

This clonotype has ten or more counts. The chain carries TRBV29-1 and TRBJ2-2, with D unclear. The CDR3 consists of 13 residues. Trimming shortened V by 3 bases and J by 5 bases, and 10 bases separated the two germline ends. In germline, CDR1 is SQVTM, CDR2 ANQGSEA. The CDR3 nucleotides read TGCAGCGTTGACCTGTCTCTGACCGGGGAGCTGTTTTTT. Translation gives CSVDLSLTGELFF.

This clonotype has more than one count but fewer than ten. The CDR3 DNA follows: TGTGCCAGCAGTTCAGTCCCCTCCTACAATGAGCAGTTCTTC. Its protein is CASSSVPSYNEQFF. The chain couples TRBV12-3 or TRBV12-4 to TRBJ2-1, with D unclear. CDR3 length: 14 residues. Trimming shortened V by 4 bases and J by 0 bases, and 7 bases separated the two germline ends.

The chain employs TRBV4-3 and TRBJ1-4; TRBD1 might be the D (6 bases). CDR1 is LGHNA, CDR2 YSLEER, per germline. The V gene lost 1 base and the J gene lost 2 bases, with 14 bases spanning the gap. The CDR3 runs to 17 residues. The CDR3 DNA is TGCGCCAGCAGCCAAGGTTTCAGGGGTTCGACTAATGAAAAACTGTTTTTT. This gives the protein CASSQGFRGSTNEKLFF.